A selection of T cell receptor beta chains follows, all from one sample in a study of blood T cell repertoires in COVID-19. Sequencing used immunoSEQ multiplex PCR; TCRdb keeps in-frame clones, though not all of them. Seen here are fewer than 90,000 clones, about 80% observed once, and the top ten hold less than 60%. What was sequenced was peripheral blood. These receptors were obtained from a human donor in a cohort sampled during active COVID-19. Each CDR3 is given with its conserved first and last residue. Each record gives: J gene, clone size, D gene, V gene, CDR3 DNA, CDR3 protein. D genes are given only for firm matches. For some rows the clone size is stated as once, few or many, or as a class when expanded; others skip it.

TRBJ2-7 | NA | NA | TRBV30 | TGTGCCTGGAGTGGGAGGGACTTCTCAGACGAGCAGTACTTC | CAWSGRDFSDEQYF
TRBJ2-2 | NA | TRBD1 | TRBV25-1 | TGTGCCAGCAAAGCCGGGACAGGGAAAACCGGGGAGCTGTTTTTT | CASKAGTGKTGELFF
TRBJ2-1 | few | NA | TRBV29-1 | TGCAGCGTTGATATTCAGGGGTATTTGGATGAGCAGTTCTTC | CSVDIQGYLDEQFF
TRBJ2-1 | NA | TRBD2 | TRBV5-6 | TGTGCCAGCAGCTTCAGACTAGCGGGACTGAGCTCCTACAATGAGCAGTTCTTC | CASSFRLAGLSSYNEQFF
TRBJ1-6 | once | NA | TRBV6-5 | TGTGCCAGCAGTTACGACAGGTCCTTTAATTCACCCCTCCACTTT | CASSYDRSFNSPLHF
TRBJ1-2 | NA | TRBD1 | TRBV6-6 | TGTGCCAGCAGTGACCAATCGGACAGGGCGGCTGGCTACACCTTC | CASSDQSDRAAGYTF
TRBJ2-7 | NA | NA | TRBV11-2 | TGTGCCAGCAGCCGGTGGGGGCCGTACGAGCAGTACTTC | CASSRWGPYEQYF
TRBJ1-1 | NA | NA | TRBV2 | TGTGCCAGCAGGGGATACAGGGCCAAGGAGGTGAACACTGAAGCTTTCTTT | CASRGYRAKEVNTEAFF
TRBJ2-2 | NA | TRBD2 | TRBV6-6 | TGTGCCAGCAGTTGGGCGGGAGGGGGGACCGGGGAGCTGTTTTTT | CASSWAGGGTGELFF
TRBJ1-3 | once | NA | TRBV7-2 | TGTGCCAGCAGCTTAGCGCCGGGGGGAAACTCTGGAAACACCATATATTTT | CASSLAPGGNSGNTIYF
TRBJ2-1 | NA | TRBD2 | TRBV6-5 | TGTGCCAGCAGCAACCGGGGGAGGGTGGGTGAGCAGTTCTTC | CASSNRGRVGEQFF
TRBJ2-5 | NA | TRBD2 | TRBV2 | TGTGCCAGCAGTGGACTAGCGGGAGGGCCGGGGGGAGAGACCCAGTACTTC | CASSGLAGGPGGETQYF
TRBJ2-3 | NA | NA | TRBV19 | TGTGCCAGTAGTATAGCAAGGACAGAAAACACAGATACGCAGTATTTT | CASSIARTENTDTQYF
TRBJ2-5 | few | TRBD2 | TRBV19 | TGTGCCAGTAGTATAGAAGGAGCGGGGATCCAAGAGACCCAGTACTTC | CASSIEGAGIQETQYF
TRBJ1-1 | NA | TRBD1 | TRBV6-6 | TGTGCCAGCAGTTACCCGGGACAGGTAAACACTGAAGCTTTCTTT | CASSYPGQVNTEAFF
TRBJ1-1 | NA | TRBD1 | TRBV18 | TGTGCCAGCTCACCACTGGGGACAGAGTCCGAAGCTTTCTTT | CASSPLGTESEAFF
TRBJ1-1 | NA | NA | TRBV19 | TGTGCCAGTAGGGGAGGATCTATGAACACTGAAGCTTTCTTT | CASRGGSMNTEAFF
TRBJ2-1 | once | NA | TRBV7-3 | TGTGCCAGCAGCTTTCGGGGGAGCTCCTACAATGAGCAGTTCTTC | CASSFRGSSYNEQFF
TRBJ2-7 | NA | TRBD2 | TRBV7-3 | TGTGCCAGCAGCCCCCGACTAGCGGGAGCTCACGAGCAGTACTTC | CASSPRLAGAHEQYF
TRBJ2-1 | NA | NA | TRBV9 | TGTGCCAGCAGCGTAGTCGGAAGGGGGTCCTACAATGAGCAGTTCTTC | CASSVVGRGSYNEQFF
TRBJ2-7 | NA | NA | TRBV15 | TGTGCCACCAGCAGAGGGGTACAGGGAAAGCTGTACGAGCAGTACTTC | CATSRGVQGKLYEQYF
TRBJ1-6 | few | NA | TRBV7-8 | TGTGCCAGCAGCACCTCTAGAGGGAATTCACCCCTCCACTTT | CASSTSRGNSPLHF
TRBJ2-7 | NA | TRBD2 | TRBV5-4 | TGTGCCAGCAGCGGGGGTCTAGCGGGGTACTACGAGCAGTACTTC | CASSGGLAGYYEQYF
TRBJ2-2 | NA | TRBD2 | TRBV28 | TGTGCCAGCAGTCCATTAGCGGGAGGGTTGTCCGGGGAGCTGTTTTTT | CASSPLAGGLSGELFF
TRBJ2-5 | few | NA | TRBV27 | TGTGCCAGCAGTAGCGCGGGCCCTCGCCAAGAGACCCAGTACTTC | CASSSAGPRQETQYF
TRBJ1-2 | NA | TRBD1 | TRBV14 | TGTGCCAGCAGCCAAAAGGGACAGGGAGTGATCAGCTATGGCTACACCTTC | CASSQKGQGVISYGYTF
TRBJ1-4 | NA | TRBD1 | TRBV28 | TGTGCCAGCAGTTTGGAGGGGGCAAGTCGAAAACTGTTTTTT | CASSLEGASRKLFF
TRBJ2-5 | NA | TRBD2 | TRBV28 | TGTGCCAGTTGTGCGGGGGGACGGGAGACCCAGTACTTC | CASCAGGRETQYF
TRBJ2-1 | NA | NA | TRBV3-1/TRBV3-2 | TGTGCCAGCAGCCAGCTTAGCGGTTCTTCCTACAATGAGCAGTTCTTC | CASSQLSGSSYNEQFF
TRBJ2-7 | NA | NA | TRBV6-5 | TGTGCCAGCAGAATTACGGGAGCCTACGAGCAGTACTTC | CASRITGAYEQYF
TRBJ1-2 | NA | NA | TRBV7-2 | TGTGCCAGCAGCAGACGGGCGGGGGACTATGGCTACACCTTC | CASSRRAGDYGYTF
TRBJ1-5 | few | TRBD1 | TRBV28 | TGTGCCAGCCGGATAGGACAGGGTGGCCAGCCCCAGCATTTT | CASRIGQGGQPQHF
TRBJ2-3 | NA | TRBD2 | TRBV2 | TGTGCCAGCAGTCGGACTAGCGGGAGTAATACGCAGTATTTT | CASSRTSGSNTQYF
TRBJ1-4 | NA | NA | TRBV7-2 | TGTGCCAGCAGCTTCGCTTCAGGGTTATCGGATGAAAAACTGTTTTTT | CASSFASGLSDEKLFF
TRBJ2-7 | NA | NA | TRBV7-2 | TGTGCCAGCAGCCCCGAGGGGGGGGGCGACGAGCAGTACTTC | CASSPEGGGDEQYF
TRBJ2-7 | once | TRBD2 | TRBV19 | TGTGCCAGTAGTATCATAGCGGGAGCGGGTTACGAGCAGTACTTC | CASSIIAGAGYEQYF
TRBJ2-7 | NA | TRBD2 | TRBV18 | TGTGCCAGCTCACCACTCGAGGGACTACCATACGAGCAGTACTTC | CASSPLEGLPYEQYF
TRBJ2-4 | NA | NA | TRBV20-1 | TGCAGTGCTAGAGTCGGGATCCCCCAGTACTTC | CSARVGIPQYF
TRBJ2-3 | once | TRBD2 | TRBV4-2 | TGTGCCAGCAGCCAAGATCTCGGCGGGGGAAGCACAGATACGCAGTATTTT | CASSQDLGGGSTDTQYF
TRBJ2-6 | NA | TRBD1 | TRBV30 | TGTGCCTGGAGTGCCTCCGGACAGGGAACCTCTGGGGCCAACGTCCTGACTTTC | CAWSASGQGTSGANVLTF
TRBJ2-7 | NA | TRBD2 | TRBV12-3/TRBV12-4 | TGTGCCGTGGGGGGGAGAGCTTCCTACGAGCAGTACTTC | CAVGGRASYEQYF
TRBJ2-7 | once | NA | TRBV18 | TGTGCCAGCTCACGTATGGGGCAGGAGGGCGAGCAGTACTTC | CASSRMGQEGEQYF
TRBJ2-3 | few | TRBD2 | TRBV29-1 | TGCAGCGTGAAAGGGACTAGCGGTTCAGATACGCAGTATTTT | CSVKGTSGSDTQYF
TRBJ2-6 | NA | TRBD1 | TRBV6-1 | TGTGCCAGCAGTGAGAGGGGGCCCCCCTCTGGGGCCAACGTCCTGACTTTC | CASSERGPPSGANVLTF
TRBJ2-5 | once | NA | TRBV7-2 | TGTGCCAGCAGCTTAGTGGCGGGGACCCAGTACTTC | CASSLVAGTQYF
TRBJ2-1 | NA | NA | TRBV28 | TGTGCCAGCAGCCTAGACAGGCCCAATGAGCAGTTCTTC | CASSLDRPNEQFF
TRBJ2-1 | NA | TRBD2 | TRBV6-4 | TGTGCCAGCAGTGAGCAAGCGGGAGTCTACAATGAGCAGTTCTTC | CASSEQAGVYNEQFF
TRBJ2-2 | NA | NA | TRBV28 | TGTGCCAGCAGTTTCATCGGGGAGCTGTTTTTT | CASSFIGELFF
TRBJ2-5 | NA | TRBD2 | TRBV11-1 | TGTGCCAGCAGCTCACTAGCGGCCCAAGAGACCCAGTACTTC | CASSSLAAQETQYF
TRBJ2-5 | NA | TRBD2 | TRBV7-3 | TGTGCCAGCAGCTTAGAGGGACTAGCGGGAGGGTATAAACAAGAGACCCAGTACTTC | CASSLEGLAGGYKQETQYF
TRBJ2-1 | NA | TRBD2 | TRBV10-3 | TGTGCCATCAGTGAGTCCCTAGCGGGATCTACCTACAATGAGCAGTTCTTC | CAISESLAGSTYNEQFF